The clone carrying this T cell receptor beta chain was recorded many times. As for time point: newly diagnosed GD, antithyroid drugs for less than 3 months. The authors made the TCR library using RNA they extracted from PBMCs. Building of the TCR beta libraries involved iRepertoire HTBI primers and Arm-PCR of CDR3 regions. TCRdb itself ran the multiplex PCR reads through MiXCR, one entry per CDR3 protein. The table has roughly 440,000 distinct CDR3 sequences, about 16% seen once. Germline CDR1 and CDR2: LGHDT and YNNKEL (reference sequence). The CDR3 is made up of 16 amino acids. Unmatched junction bases numbered 12, after V lost 3 bases and J lost 8 bases. The data were obtained in a study of regulatory T cells in long-lasting Graves disease. These data were likewise used in another study, on T cells in Graves' hyperthyroidism and ophthalmopathy.

The chain carries TRBV3-1 and TRBJ1-2, with 10 bases fitting TRBD1. The sample in question was peripheral blood mononuclear cells (PBMCs), obtained at new diagnosis, from a patient treated with antithyroid drugs. This TCR derives from a woman between 18 and 30 years old with Graves disease. The CDR3 DNA follows: TGTGCCAGCAGCCACGGACAGGGGGTTACCAAGAGAGGCTACACCTTC. Protein product: CASSHGQGVTKRGYTF. Drawing the rest from reference TRBV3-1 and TRBJ1-2, the complete variable domain is DTAVSQTPKYLVTQMGNDKSIKCEQNLGHDTMYWYKQDSKKFLKIMFSYNNKELIINETVPNRFSPKSPDKAHLNLHINSLELGDSAVYFCASSHGQGVTKRGYTFGSGTRLTVV.